This note documents a single T cell receptor beta chain sequence. Its antigen is unknown. From germline, CDR1 is MNHEY and CDR2 SMNVEV (reference sequence). The V and J ends lost 6 bases and 5 bases respectively, with 7 bases between them. The CDR3 has 12 amino acids. Produced via immunoSEQ multiplex PCR; TCRdb's table is partial and in-frame only. This table holds 40,000 to 60,000 clones, approximately 86% found once. The data derive from a study of T cells in localized non-small cell lung cancer. Regarding the study as a whole: The study sequenced only one region of the tumor. As a result, intratumor heterogeneity could not be excluded and remains possible. Measurement of T cell clonality placed uninvolved adjacent lung highest, above the level in tumor.

The sequence derives from a female donor with stage II lung adenocarcinoma. The specimen was PBMCs, collected before any cancer treatment. This rearrangement joins TRBV27 to TRBJ2-2; the D is unclear. The CDR3 coding sequence is TGTGCCAGCAGGGCAATTACCGGGGAGCTGTTTTTT. It is translated as CASRAITGELFF.